Presented here are 19 T cell receptor beta chains from one specimen sequenced in a study of T cell responses to AZD1222 COVID-19 vaccine. Clones were read by immunoSEQ multiplex PCR, and TCRdb kept only the in-frame ones, dropping some. The sample consists of 150,000 to 200,000 clones, about nine tenths of them appearing once. This material consisted of peripheral blood, taken on day 0 of AZD1222 vaccination. Receptors originate from an adult in good health.

The rearrangement joins TRBV4-1 to TRBJ2-2; the D is unclear. V was trimmed by 4 bases and J by 0 bases, leaving 3 bases between them. The CDR3 covers 13 residues. Germline CDR1 MGHRA, CDR2 YSYEKL. The DNA for the CDR3 is TGCGCCAGCAGCCCATCGAACACCGGGGAGCTGTTTTTT. This encodes CASSPSNTGELFF.

V usage is TRBV5-1 and J usage is TRBJ1-6; TRBD1 matches at 10 bases. The CDR3 is made up of 16 amino acids. Germline CDR1 reads SGHRS; CDR2 reads YFSETQ. Trimming at V came to 0 bases and at J to 7 bases, leaving 4 bases not matched to a gene. Here the CDR3 reads CASSLEGTGDNSPLHF. CDR3 nucleotide sequence: TGCGCCAGCAGCTTGGAAGGGACAGGGGACAATTCACCCCTCCACTTT.

V usage is TRBV19 and J usage is TRBJ1-1, with 8 positions matching TRBD1. CDR3 length: 13 residues. Trimming at V came to 6 bases and at J to 6 bases, leaving 6 bases not matched to a gene. Germline lookup yields CDR1 LNHDA and CDR2 SQIVND (reference sequence). This CDR3 reads CASSGDRGSEAFF. In DNA form, the CDR3 reads TGTGCCAGTAGCGGCGACAGGGGCTCTGAAGCTTTCTTT.

This rearrangement joins TRBV21-1 to TRBJ1-6; the DNA was not compared with TRBD1, the D call given in the table. TRBV21-1 is a known pseudogene. The CDR3 runs to 15 residues. The CDR3 here is CASSKVTVRNSPLHF. The DNA of the CDR3 is TGTGCCAGCAGCAAAGTGACAGTAAGAAATTCACCCCTCCACTTT.

This clone was found once. The genes are TRBV6-5 and TRBJ1-4, with TRBD1 matching 8 bases. Germline CDR1 reads MNHEY; CDR2 reads SVGAGI. The V gene end was trimmed by 3 bases and the J gene end by 0 bases; junction bases not matched to a gene: 3. CDR3 length: 16 residues. As DNA, the CDR3 is TGTGCCAGCAGTTATGGACAGGGAGCAACTAATGAAAAACTGTTTTTT. Its translation: CASSYGQGATNEKLFF.

V is TRBV5-6 and J is TRBJ1-5; D might be TRBD1 (6 bases). The CDR3 is made up of 16 amino acids. Trimming took off 0 bases at V and 0 bases at J, with 10 bases between the two ends. Per the germline V gene, CDR1 is SGHDT and CDR2 is YYEEEE. CDR3 coding DNA: TGTGCCAGCAGCTTGGGGCAGGGGAATAGCAATCAGCCCCAGCATTTT. Protein sequence: CASSLGQGNSNQPQHF.

The chain couples TRBV7-2 to TRBJ1-5, with TRBD1 matching 10 bases. The CDR3 spans 18 residues. Germline trimming cut 1 base from V and 4 bases from J; bases unmatched to any gene: 10. Germline V lookup: CDR1 SGHTA, CDR2 FQGNSA. As DNA, the CDR3 is TGTGCCAGCAGCTTAGTGCCCAGGACAGGGGGAAAAAATCAGCCCCAGCATTTT. Protein: CASSLVPRTGGKNQPQHF.

The rearrangement uses TRBV7-3 and TRBJ1-6; D gene ambiguous. This CDR3 has 13 amino acids. CDR1 SGHTA and CDR2 FQGTGA come from the germline V gene. V was cut by 3 bases and J by 11 bases, with 11 bases left in between. The CDR3 DNA reads as TGTGCCAGCAGCTTGGCCTCAACTGCACCCCTCCACTTT. Its translation: CASSLASTAPLHF.

The DNA for the CDR3 is TGTGCCAGCAACTCTGCTGGACTAGGCCCCACAGATACGCAGTATTTT. Translation: CASNSAGLGPTDTQYF. The rearrangement joins TRBV5-8 to TRBJ2-3; 7 bases map to TRBD2. With V trimmed by 6 bases and J by 2 bases, 12 bases remained unmatched. The CDR3 is 16 residues long. Germline assignment: CDR1 SGHTS and CDR2 YDEGEE.

V gene TRBV14 combines with J gene TRBJ2-7; no definite D call. The CDR3 extends over 15 amino acids. Germline CDR1 SGHDN, CDR2 FVKESK. Trimming shortened V by 1 base and J by 2 bases, and 12 bases separated the two germline ends. This CDR3 is CASSQGMWSTYEQYF. Here the CDR3 DNA reads TGTGCCAGCAGCCAAGGAATGTGGAGCACCTACGAGCAGTACTTC.

V gene TRBV3-1 (or the pseudogene TRBV3-2) combines with J gene TRBJ2-1, with unresolved D. Deletions cut 11 bases from V and 5 bases from J, with 13 bases between. The CDR3 length is 12 residues. Germline V gene lookup returns CDR1 LGHDT and CDR2 YNNKEL (reference sequence). The CDR3 DNA reads as TGTGCCCCTCCCCCTCCCCACAATGAGCAGTTCTTC. Its translation is CAPPPPHNEQFF.

The rearrangement uses TRBV4-1 and TRBJ2-3, with TRBD2 identical over 7 bases. Germline V lookup: CDR1 MGHRA, CDR2 YSYEKL. With V trimmed by 3 bases and J by 1 base, 10 bases remained unmatched. CDR3 length: 17 amino acids. This chain's CDR3 is CASSHSPSRGGTDTQYF. As DNA, the CDR3 is TGCGCCAGCAGCCATTCCCCGAGTCGGGGGGGCACAGATACGCAGTATTTT.

The rearrangement uses TRBV5-1 and TRBJ2-4; 8 bases map to TRBD2. Losses at the gene ends were 4 bases for V and 0 bases for J; bases not matched to a gene: 3. This CDR3 is 15 amino acids long. Germline V lookup: CDR1 SGHRS, CDR2 YFSETQ. CDR3 amino acids: CASSPGGLAKNIQYF. The DNA of the CDR3 is TGCGCCAGCAGCCCGGGGGGGCTAGCCAAAAACATTCAGTACTTC.

V is TRBV5-4 and J is TRBJ1-2; D gene unclear. CDR1 is SGHNT and CDR2 is YYREEE in the germline V gene (reference sequence). The CDR3 consists of 13 residues. V was clipped by 0 bases and J by 5 bases, with 8 bases between them. CDR3 in DNA: TGTGCCAGCAGCTTGGGCAGTACATATGGCTACACCTTC. This translates into CASSLGSTYGYTF.

The V gene is TRBV12-5, the J gene TRBJ1-2; D might be TRBD1 (5 bases). V was trimmed by 6 bases and J by 3 bases, leaving 14 bases between them. Germline values: CDR1 LGHNT, CDR2 FRNRAP. This CDR3 spans 14 amino acids. The CDR3 is CASGANSGDYGYTF. The CDR3 bases are TGTGCTAGTGGGGCCAATTCGGGGGACTATGGCTACACCTTC.

V gene TRBV10-3 combines with J gene TRBJ1-2; a weak D match, TRBD1 (6 bases). The CDR3 runs to 13 residues. Trimming cost V 11 bases and J 2 bases, with 15 bases left between them. CDR1 is ENHRY and CDR2 is SYGVKD in the germline V gene. The CDR3 sequence: CASGGGQNYGYTF. CDR3 nucleotide sequence: TGTGCCTCCGGAGGGGGGCAGAACTATGGCTACACCTTC.

The chain combines TRBV7-9 with TRBJ1-2; TRBD1 matches at 9 bases. Germline V gene sequence: CDR1 SEHNR, CDR2 FQNEAQ (reference sequence). V dropped 5 bases and J dropped 5; count of bases not matched to a gene: 9. The CDR3 runs to 15 residues. CDR3 DNA sequence: TGTGCCAGCAGCGGAAGCCCGGGACAGGGTTATGGCTACACCTTC. It is translated as CASSGSPGQGYGYTF.

This clone was observed once. The V and J genes are TRBV25-1 and TRBJ2-3; weak D call: TRBD2 (6 bases). The germline V gene encodes CDR1 MGHDK and CDR2 SYGVNS. V was trimmed by 7 bases and J by 7 bases, leaving 12 bases between them. The CDR3 has 12 residues. This chain's CDR3 is CASTHGGYTQYF. CDR3 DNA sequence: TGTGCCAGCACACATGGAGGGTATACGCAGTATTTT.

V gene TRBV7-9 combines with J gene TRBJ1-2, with a weak D call TRBD1 (5 bases). Per the germline V gene, CDR1 is SEHNR and CDR2 is FQNEAQ (reference sequence). The V end was cut by 1 base, the J end by 5 bases, with 14 bases between. CDR3 length: 15 amino acids. The CDR3 reads CASSLGGRVEYGYTF. In DNA, the CDR3 is TGTGCCAGCAGCTTAGGAGGCAGGGTCGAGTATGGCTACACCTTC.